One and the same sample provided the 32 T cell receptor beta chains below, sequenced in a study of cytomegalovirus exposure and HLA in healthy donors. The PCR had 60 Vbeta and 13 Jbeta primers. Repertoires were generated with immunoSEQ multiplex PCR, while TCRdb's copy carries only in-frame clones and drops some. Altogether some 190,000 clones are present, roughly 10% being singletons, with the ten largest covering roughly 1.3%. Source material: PBMCs. The receptors originated from a woman aged 30 to 39 in good health and CMV-seropositive.

The chain uses TRBV5-1 and TRBJ2-5; 7 bases align to TRBD1. CDR3 size: 14 residues. CDR1 and CDR2 (germline): SGHRS, YFSETQ. The junction had 0 bases not matched to a gene; V was cut back by 0 bases and J by 1 base. CDR3 nucleotides: TGCGCCAGCAGCTTGGACAGGGGCCAAGAGACCCAGTACTTC. This encodes CASSLDRGQETQYF.

This clone has at least ten counts. The genes are TRBV7-2 and TRBJ2-4; D is possibly TRBD2 (5 bases). CDR1 is SGHTA, CDR2 FQGNSA, per germline. The V gene lost 1 base and the J gene lost 3 bases, with 13 bases spanning the gap. There are 16 residues in the CDR3. The CDR3: CASSLGVGESKNIQYF. For the CDR3, the DNA is TGTGCCAGCAGCTTAGGAGTGGGAGAGAGCAAAAACATTCAGTACTTC.

V and J are TRBV7-9 and TRBJ2-3; 9 bases match TRBD1. The CDR3 contains 14 residues. Per germline, CDR1 SEHNR and CDR2 FQNEAQ (reference sequence). V lost 3 bases, J lost 7 bases, and 5 bases stayed unmatched. For the CDR3, the DNA is TGTGCCAGCAGCTTCCTAACAGGGGGCAATACGCAGTATTTT. Its protein is CASSFLTGGNTQYF.

This clone came up a few times. Other nucleotide sequences from this sample produce the same CDR3. The rearrangement uses TRBV5-5 and TRBJ1-1, with D perhaps matching TRBD1 (5 bases). Germline V gene lookup returns CDR1 SGHKS and CDR2 YYEKEE (reference sequence). The CDR3 has 13 amino acids. V was cut by 4 bases and J by 1 base, with 8 bases left in between. The CDR3 DNA reads TGTGCCAGCAGCCTTACAGGGAACACTGAAGCTTTCTTT. Protein: CASSLTGNTEAFF.

This clone was detected only a few times. The chain uses TRBV18 and TRBJ1-2; TRBD1 aligns across 8 bases. The junction had 6 bases not matched to a gene; V was cut back by 5 bases and J by 4 bases. Germline V lookup: CDR1 KGHSH, CDR2 LQKENI. The CDR3 is made up of 14 amino acids. CDR3 nucleotide sequence: TGTGCCAGCTCATACGGACAGGGCGGCTATGGCTACACCTTC. Translation: CASSYGQGGYGYTF.

CDR3 region: CASSLVSGATNEKLFF. As DNA, the CDR3 is TGTGCCAGCAGCTTGGTTTCGGGGGCAACTAATGAAAAACTGTTTTTT. This rearrangement joins TRBV5-7 to TRBJ1-4, with a weak D call TRBD1 (5 bases). TRBV5-7 is an ORF; its function is uncertain. The CDR3 is made up of 16 amino acids. V was cut by 0 bases and J by 0 bases, with 9 bases left in between.

The sample holds a few counts of this clone. The CDR3 sequence: CSVESQVQETQYF. CDR3 nucleotide sequence: TGCAGCGTTGAGTCTCAGGTTCAAGAGACCCAGTACTTC. This sequence joins TRBV29-1 and TRBJ2-5; D gene unclear. The germline V gene encodes CDR1 SQVTM and CDR2 ANQGSEA. The length of the CDR3 is 13 residues. Trimming removed 3 bases from V and 2 bases from J, with 10 bases in between.

V gene TRBV6-1 combines with J gene TRBJ1-2; D might be TRBD1 (5 bases). The CDR3 spans 16 residues. Trimming cost V 3 bases and J 5 bases, with 19 bases left between them. Germline V gene lookup returns CDR1 MNHNS and CDR2 SASEGT. CDR3 protein: CASSEDTRITYYGYTF. Written as DNA, the CDR3 is TGTGCCAGCAGTGAGGACACACGGATCACCTATTATGGCTACACCTTC.

A single count supports this clone. The V gene is TRBV18, the J gene TRBJ2-2, with a possible D match to TRBD2 (6 bases). The V end was cut by 6 bases, the J end by 6 bases, with 11 bases between. The CDR3 consists of 13 residues. Germline CDR1 KGHSH, CDR2 LQKENI. CDR3 nucleotides: TGTGCCAGCTCTCGTCGGGAGCCCGGGGAGCTGTTTTTT. Its translation: CASSRREPGELFF.

The genes are TRBV25-1 and TRBJ2-3, with unresolved D. Looked up from germline, CDR1 is MGHDK and CDR2 is SYGVNS. The CDR3 has 14 residues. With 10 bases removed from V and 2 bases from J, the gap between germline ends came to 16 bases. Here the CDR3 reads CATPKLASTDTQYF. Here the CDR3 DNA reads TGTGCCACCCCGAAACTTGCTTCCACAGATACGCAGTATTTT.

The chain is built from TRBV7-8 and TRBJ1-5, with 7 bases fitting TRBD1. The trim removed 5 bases at V and 3 bases at J, leaving 7 bases unmatched. Germline V gene data show CDR1 as SGHVS and CDR2 as FQNEAQ. CDR3 length: 15 amino acids. For the CDR3, the DNA is TGTGCCAGCAGCAACCGACAGGGCCCCAATCAGCCCCAGCATTTT. It specifies CASSNRQGPNQPQHF.

The rearrangement uses TRBV7-9 and TRBJ2-1; 14 bases fit TRBD2. V was pared by 5 bases and J by 7 bases, with 4 bases of the junction left unmatched. The CDR3 is 15 amino acids. Germline V lookup: CDR1 SEHNR, CDR2 FQNEAQ (reference sequence). DNA of the CDR3: TGTGCCAGCAGCCTGGGACTAGCGGGAGATAATGAGCAGTTCTTC. This gives the protein CASSLGLAGDNEQFF. The full variable domain, rest sourced from reference TRBV7-9 and TRBJ2-1, is DTGVSQNPRHKITKRGQNVTFRCDPISEHNRLYWYRQTLGQGPEFLTYFQNEAQLEKSRLLSDRFSAERPKGSFSTLEIQRTEQGDSAMYLCASSLGLAGDNEQFFGPGTRLTVL.

This clone was recorded a few times. V is TRBV6-5 and J is TRBJ2-1, with D possibly matching TRBD2 (5 bases). The CDR3 extends over 14 amino acids. Germline CDR1 and CDR2: MNHEY and SVGAGI. Between the trimmed V and J ends, which lost 4 bases and 8 bases, there was a span of 15 bases. The chain's CDR3 is CASSSSVAKDEQFF. As DNA, the CDR3 is TGTGCCAGCAGTTCATCGGTAGCGAAGGATGAGCAGTTCTTC.

This clone was seen only a few times. The CDR3 region has the DNA TGTGCCAGCAGTGGTGTTCGGGTGGCCAAAAACATTCAGTACTTC. Protein sequence: CASSGVRVAKNIQYF. The V gene is TRBV2, the J gene TRBJ2-4; D call uncertain. V was clipped by 4 bases and J by 1 base, with 11 bases between them. The CDR3 has 15 amino acids. Germline assignment: CDR1 SNHLY and CDR2 FYNNEI.

This clone has only a few counts. The chain couples TRBV30 to TRBJ2-5, with D possibly being TRBD1 (6 bases). Trimming pared 2 bases from V and 3 bases from J, leaving 10 bases between. The CDR3 is 13 residues long. The germline gives CDR1 GTSNPN, CDR2 SVGIG (reference sequence). The CDR3 DNA follows: TGTGCCTGGAGTTGGACAGATGAAGAGACCCAGTACTTC. Translated: CAWSWTDEETQYF.

The rearrangement uses TRBV9 and TRBJ2-6, with D unclear. There are 14 residues in the CDR3. Trimming pared 0 bases from V and 3 bases from J, leaving 4 bases between. Germline CDR1 and CDR2: SGDLS and YYNGEE. As DNA, the CDR3 is TGTGCCAGCAGCGTAGGAGGTGGGGCCAACGTCCTGACTTTC. Translation gives CASSVGGGANVLTF.

The chain employs TRBV13 and TRBJ2-5; 15 positions match TRBD2. This CDR3 has 20 residues. The V and J ends lost 4 bases and 5 bases, in that order; junction bases with no gene match: 17. The germline gives CDR1 PRHDT, CDR2 FYEKMQ (reference sequence). The chain's CDR3 is CASSSHHGTSGRHDLETQYF. The CDR3, as DNA: TGTGCCAGCAGCTCGCATCACGGGACTAGCGGGAGGCATGACCTGGAGACCCAGTACTTC.

J is TRBJ2-4 and V is TRBV11-2, with TRBD2 matching over 9 bases. V shed 5 bases, J shed 0 bases, and the junction held 8 bases outside the gene matches. Germline assignment: CDR1 SGHAT and CDR2 FQNNGV. The CDR3 is 17 residues long. CDR3 region: CASSGAGGLIAKNIQYF. The CDR3 DNA reads as TGTGCCAGCAGCGGAGCGGGAGGACTCATAGCCAAAAACATTCAGTACTTC.

This clone was observed a handful of times. This chain connects TRBV27 to TRBJ1-2; D is perhaps TRBD1 (5 bases). V was pared by 1 base and J by 0 bases, with 9 bases between. The CDR3 extends over 15 amino acids. The germline CDR1 and CDR2 sequences are MNHEY and SMNVEV (reference sequence). CDR3 DNA sequence: TGTGCCAGCAGTTTATTGGCAGGGTCTAACTATGGCTACACCTTC. Its protein product is CASSLLAGSNYGYTF.

The chain uses TRBV4-2 and TRBJ2-2; 10 bases are shared with TRBD2. This CDR3 has 16 amino acids. The ends lost 0 bases at V and 7 bases at J; junction bases unmatched: 5. CDR1 is LGHNA and CDR2 is YNFKEQ in the germline V gene. For the CDR3, the DNA is TGTGCCAGCAGCCAAGATCTAGCGGGAGCGAACGGGGAGCTGTTTTTT. This sequence encodes CASSQDLAGANGELFF.

The chain links TRBV29-1 to TRBJ1-2; maybe TRBD1 (6 bases). Trimming took 1 base from V and 8 from J, leaving 29 bases between them. CDR1 and CDR2 (germline): SQVTM, ANQGSEA. This CDR3 comprises 18 residues. CDR3 bases: TGCAGCGTTGAAGGAATCACGGACAGCGGAATGAATTTTAAGGGCTACACCTTC. This encodes CSVEGITDSGMNFKGYTF.

This clone was counted only a few times. This rearrangement joins TRBV4-1 to TRBJ2-3; D unclear. This CDR3 spans 14 amino acids. CDR1 is MGHRA, CDR2 YSYEKL, per germline. V shed 1 base and J shed 5 bases, with 10 bases lying between them. CDR3 sequence reads: CASSQVTSGDTQYF. CDR3 nucleotides: TGCGCCAGCAGCCAAGTTACCTCGGGAGATACGCAGTATTTT.

This clone was picked up a small number of times. This chain links TRBV7-8 with TRBJ2-7, with 10 bases identical to TRBD2. Germline CDR1 and CDR2: SGHVS and FQNEAQ. This CDR3 region has 15 residues. With 0 bases clipped from V and 6 bases from J, the junction kept 5 bases outside the gene matches. DNA of the CDR3: TGTGCCAGCAGCTTAGCTCTAGCGGGAGTCTCCGAGCAGTACTTC. Translation: CASSLALAGVSEQYF.

The table lists this clone with a few counts. J is TRBJ1-2 and V is TRBV29-1; D possibly corresponds to TRBD1 (6 bases). The V end lost 5 bases, the J end lost 2 bases, and 18 bases lay between the germline ends. The CDR3 has 15 residues. CDR1 is SQVTM and CDR2 is ANQGSEA in the germline V gene. Written as DNA, the CDR3 is TGCAGCGTTCCCTCCCGACAGGTTCGCAACTATGGCTACACCTTC. It codes for CSVPSRQVRNYGYTF.

The V gene is TRBV29-1, the J gene TRBJ2-7, with 9 nucleotides matching TRBD2. CDR3 length: 15 amino acids. CDR1 is SQVTM, CDR2 ANQGSEA, per germline. Trimming at V came to 3 bases and at J to 6 bases, leaving 12 bases not matched to a gene. For the CDR3, the DNA is TGCAGCGTTGATGGGCTAGCGGGAACAAGAGGCGAGCAGTACTTC. Its translation is CSVDGLAGTRGEQYF.

In its sample, this clone was seen a few times. The chain carries TRBV15 and TRBJ2-7, with TRBD1 identical over 7 bases. The V segment lost 0 bases and the J segment 4 bases; nucleotides outside the gene matches: 12. Germline CDR1 is LNHNV and CDR2 is YYDKDF (reference sequence). The CDR3 loop spans 17 amino acids. CDR3 loop: CATSREFLQGRGYEQYF. The CDR3 DNA reads TGTGCCACCAGCAGAGAGTTCTTACAGGGGAGAGGGTACGAGCAGTACTTC.

The V call is TRBV29-1, the J call TRBJ2-1; 8 nucleotides align to TRBD2. From germline, CDR1 is SQVTM and CDR2 ANQGSEA. The length of the CDR3 is 15 residues. V was clipped by 2 bases and J by 8 bases; unmatched bases: 11. CDR3 bases: TGCAGCGTTGAACCGGGACTAGACGGGGCGGATGAGCAGTTCTTC. Amino acid sequence: CSVEPGLDGADEQFF.

This clone was detected only a few times. This sequence joins TRBV29-1 and TRBJ1-1, with D perhaps matching TRBD1 (6 bases). CDR1 is SQVTM and CDR2 is ANQGSEA in the germline V gene. This CDR3 has 14 residues. V lost 4 bases to trimming and J lost 5 bases, with 17 bases between them. In DNA form, the CDR3 reads TGCAGCGTTGTAGGTGGGGGGGGCCAGACTGAAGCTTTCTTT. Translation: CSVVGGGGQTEAFF. Supplemented by reference TRBV29-1 and TRBJ1-1, the full variable domain reads SAVISQKPSRDICQRGTSLTIQCQVDSQVTMMFWYRQQPGQSLTLIATANQGSEATYESGFVIDKFPISRPNLTFSTLTVSNMSPEDSSIYLCSVVGGGGQTEAFFGQGTRLTVV.

This clone has only a few counts. The chain links TRBV10-3 to TRBJ2-7; 7 nucleotides line up with TRBD2. Germline loops: CDR1 ENHRY, CDR2 SYGVKD. Trimming at V came to 1 base and at J to 0 bases, leaving 3 bases not matched to a gene. The CDR3 consists of 15 residues. In DNA, the CDR3 is TGTGCCATCAGTGAGTTGCTAGCGGTCTCCTACGAGCAGTACTTC. Protein sequence: CAISELLAVSYEQYF.

The genes are TRBV13 and TRBJ2-7, with a possible D match to TRBD2 (5 bases). Germline V gives CDR1 PRHDT, CDR2 FYEKMQ (reference sequence). With 0 bases removed from V and 6 bases from J, the gap between germline ends came to 9 bases. CDR3 length: 13 residues. The CDR3 DNA reads TGTGCCAGCAGCTTAGGAAGGACTGGCGAGCAGTACTTC. Amino acid sequence: CASSLGRTGEQYF.

In DNA, the CDR3 is TGTGCCAGCACCCGGGGGGGACAGGGGGACAATCAGCCCCAGCATTTT. Residues: CASTRGGQGDNQPQHF. The gene calls are TRBV11-2 and TRBJ1-5; TRBD1 agrees at 11 bases. Germline lookup yields CDR1 SGHAT and CDR2 FQNNGV. The CDR3 extends over 16 amino acids. The V gene end was trimmed by 7 bases and the J gene end by 3 bases; junction bases not matched to a gene: 8.

The sample holds many counts of this clone. The rearrangement uses TRBV19 and TRBJ1-1; TRBD1 matches 10 bases. The junction had 7 bases not matched to a gene; V was cut back by 5 bases and J by 1 base. The CDR3 totals 16 residues. Germline CDR1 and CDR2: LNHDA and SQIVND (reference sequence). The CDR3: CASSDIRDRGNTEAFF. The DNA of the CDR3 is TGTGCCAGTAGTGACATCCGGGACAGGGGGAACACTGAAGCTTTCTTT.